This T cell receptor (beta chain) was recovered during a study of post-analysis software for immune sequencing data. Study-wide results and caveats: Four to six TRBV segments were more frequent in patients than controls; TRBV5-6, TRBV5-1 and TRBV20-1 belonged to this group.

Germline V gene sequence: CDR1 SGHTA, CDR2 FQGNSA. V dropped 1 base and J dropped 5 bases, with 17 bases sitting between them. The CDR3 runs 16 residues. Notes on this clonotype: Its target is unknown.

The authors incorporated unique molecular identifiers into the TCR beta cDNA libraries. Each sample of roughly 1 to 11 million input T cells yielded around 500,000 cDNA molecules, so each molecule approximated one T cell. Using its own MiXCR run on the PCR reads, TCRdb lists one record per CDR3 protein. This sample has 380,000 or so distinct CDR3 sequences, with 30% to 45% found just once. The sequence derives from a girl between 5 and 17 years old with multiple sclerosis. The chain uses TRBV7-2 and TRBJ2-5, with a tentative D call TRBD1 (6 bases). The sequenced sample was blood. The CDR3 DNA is TGTGCCAGCAGCTTAGATGGGGGCAGTTTTGGGGAGACCCAGTACTTC. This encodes CASSLDGGSFGETQYF.